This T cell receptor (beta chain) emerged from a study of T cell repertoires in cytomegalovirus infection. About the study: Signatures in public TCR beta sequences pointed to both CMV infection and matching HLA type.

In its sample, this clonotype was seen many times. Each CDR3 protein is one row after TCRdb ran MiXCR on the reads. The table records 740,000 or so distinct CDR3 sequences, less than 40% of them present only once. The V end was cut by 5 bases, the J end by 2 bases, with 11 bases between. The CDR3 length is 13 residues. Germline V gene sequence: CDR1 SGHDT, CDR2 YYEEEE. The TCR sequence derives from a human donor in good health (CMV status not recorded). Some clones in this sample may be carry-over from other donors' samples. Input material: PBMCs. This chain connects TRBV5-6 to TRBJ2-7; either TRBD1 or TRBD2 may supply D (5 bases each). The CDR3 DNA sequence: TGTGCCAGCAGTCTCAGAGGGGCCTACGAGCAGTACTTC. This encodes CASSLRGAYEQYF.